The rows below give T cell receptor beta chains drawn from one sample of a study of blood T cells in healthy people across ages. In TCRdb, the 5' RACE reads were re-called with MiXCR into one record per CDR3 protein. The sample has 550,000 to 750,000 distinct CDR3 sequences; around 20% are singletons. Sequences were obtained from blood. These receptors were obtained from a man in his sixties or seventies in good health. The CDR3 runs from the conserved cysteine through the conserved F or W. The D gene is left open where the match is weak. Some rows have no size entry. The others give once, few or many, or a class for an expanded clone.

d_call	j_call	clone_size	v_call	cdr3_aa	cdr3_nt
TRBD2	TRBJ2-1	NA	TRBV20-1	CSASNLAGTGSYNEQFF	TGCAGTGCTAGTAACCTAGCGGGAACGGGCTCCTACAATGAGCAGTTCTTC
NA	TRBJ2-5	few	TRBV5-6	CASSLDQGRQETQYF	TGTGCCAGCAGCTTGGATCAGGGTCGGCAAGAGACCCAGTACTTC
NA	TRBJ2-2	few	TRBV5-1	CASSLAAGSVAGELFF	TGCGCCAGCAGCTTGGCCGCAGGGTCCGTCGCCGGGGAGCTGTTTTTT
TRBD2	TRBJ2-5	NA	TRBV4-3	CASSPRGWEGETQYF	TGCGCCAGCAGCCCCCGGGGCTGGGAGGGAGAGACCCAGTACTTC
TRBD2	TRBJ2-1	few	TRBV27	CASMRGAGYNEQFF	TGTGCCAGCATGCGGGGAGCGGGGTACAATGAGCAGTTCTTC
NA	TRBJ1-1	NA	TRBV20-1	CSARDGGWHTEAFF	TGCAGTGCTAGAGATGGAGGGTGGCACACTGAAGCTTTCTTT
TRBD2	TRBJ2-2	NA	TRBV28	CASSFVSSGRATTGELFF	TGTGCCAGCAGTTTTGTGTCTAGCGGGAGGGCCACCACCGGGGAGCTGTTTTTT
NA	TRBJ2-6	NA	TRBV18	CASSPRSASGANVLTF	TGTGCCAGCTCACCAAGATCAGCCTCTGGGGCCAACGTCCTGACTTTC
TRBD2	TRBJ2-2	NA	TRBV18	CASSPRLAALAGTGELFF	TGTGCCAGCTCACCACGACTCGCCGCACTAGCGGGCACCGGGGAGCTGTTTTTT
NA	TRBJ2-7	NA	TRBV3-1	CASSQGTGELEQYF	TGTGCCAGCAGCCAAGGGACGGGAGAGCTAGAGCAGTACTTC
NA	TRBJ2-7	NA	TRBV11-2	CASSLKVATDNYEQYF	TGTGCCAGCAGCTTAAAGGTTGCGACGGACAACTACGAGCAGTACTTC
NA	TRBJ2-7	few	TRBV6-2/TRBV6-3	CASSYSTGEYYEQYF	TGTGCCAGCAGTTACTCTACGGGAGAGTACTACGAGCAGTACTTC
NA	TRBJ2-7	few	TRBV27	CASGIDYEQYF	TGTGCCAGCGGGATTGACTACGAGCAGTACTTC
NA	TRBJ1-4	few	TRBV7-2	CASSLGLSNEKLFF	TGTGCCAGCAGCCTGGGACTTTCTAATGAAAAACTGTTTTTT
TRBD2	TRBJ2-7	NA	TRBV9	CASSVAGLASPVAEQYF	TGTGCCAGCAGCGTAGCGGGACTAGCGTCACCGGTCGCCGAGCAGTACTTC
NA	TRBJ2-3	many	TRBV28	CASSSSADTRVADTQYF	TGTGCCAGCAGTTCGTCTGCGGACACAAGGGTGGCAGATACGCAGTATTTT
NA	TRBJ1-4	few	TRBV30	CAWTMERSNTNEKLFF	TGTGCCTGGACAATGGAACGGAGCAATACTAATGAAAAACTGTTTTTT